This entry concerns a single T cell receptor beta chain. The antigen is unknown. A much larger clone sits a single nucleotide away, making a read error possible. TCRdb used MiXCR to reprocess the reads, holding one entry per CDR3 protein. The sample contains roughly 63,000 distinct CDR3 sequences, approximately 21% of which appear only once. This sample is drawn from a study of lung T cells in sarcoidosis with Löfgren's syndrome. At the level of the study: CD4+ T cells build up in sarcoidosis bronchoalveolar lavage fluid.

CDR3 size: 13 residues. In germline, CDR1 is MDHEN, CDR2 SYDVKM. V lost 7 bases and J 5 bases, leaving 15 bases between the germline ends. General observations from the study: The most expanded V genes in Löfgren's patients were reportedly TRAV12-1 and TRBV2.

The clonotype was recovered from a human donor with sarcoidosis (Löfgren's syndrome or another form), or a control subject (not recorded which). This rearrangement joins TRBV28 to TRBJ2-7; D is undetermined. Sequenced: CD4+ T cells from PBMCs. The CDR3 coding sequence is TGTGCCAGCACCAGGTTATGGCCTAACGAGCAGTACTTC. It codes for CASTRLWPNEQYF.